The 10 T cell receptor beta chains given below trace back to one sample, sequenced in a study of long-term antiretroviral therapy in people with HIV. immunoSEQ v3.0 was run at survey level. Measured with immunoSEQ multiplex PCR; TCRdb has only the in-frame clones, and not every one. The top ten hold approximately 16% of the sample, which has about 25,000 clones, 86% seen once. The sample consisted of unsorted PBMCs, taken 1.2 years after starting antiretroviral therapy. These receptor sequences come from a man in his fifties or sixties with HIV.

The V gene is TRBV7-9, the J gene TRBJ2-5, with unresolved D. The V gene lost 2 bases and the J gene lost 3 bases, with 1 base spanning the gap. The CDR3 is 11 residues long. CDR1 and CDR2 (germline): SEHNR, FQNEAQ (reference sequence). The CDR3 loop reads CASSLKETQYF. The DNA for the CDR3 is TGTGCCAGCAGCTTAAAAGAGACCCAGTACTTC. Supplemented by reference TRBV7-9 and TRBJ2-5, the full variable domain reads DTGVSQNPRHKITKRGQNVTFRCDPISEHNRLYWYRQTLGQGPEFLTYFQNEAQLEKSRLLSDRFSAERPKGSFSTLEIQRTEQGDSAMYLCASSLKETQYFGPGTRLLVL.

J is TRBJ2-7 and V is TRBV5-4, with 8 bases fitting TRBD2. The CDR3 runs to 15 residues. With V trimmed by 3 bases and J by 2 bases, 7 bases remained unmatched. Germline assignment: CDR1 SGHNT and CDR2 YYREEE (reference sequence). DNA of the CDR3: TGTGCCAGCAGCTCGCCCGGGGGGGATACCTACGAGCAGTACTTC. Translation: CASSSPGGDTYEQYF.

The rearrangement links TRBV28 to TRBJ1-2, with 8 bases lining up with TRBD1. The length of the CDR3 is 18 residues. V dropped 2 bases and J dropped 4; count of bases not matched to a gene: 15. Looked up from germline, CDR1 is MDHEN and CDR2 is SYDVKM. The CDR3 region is CASSLGSGGEKRGYGYTF. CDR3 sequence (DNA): TGTGCCAGCAGTTTAGGTTCAGGGGGCGAGAAGAGAGGCTATGGCTACACCTTC.

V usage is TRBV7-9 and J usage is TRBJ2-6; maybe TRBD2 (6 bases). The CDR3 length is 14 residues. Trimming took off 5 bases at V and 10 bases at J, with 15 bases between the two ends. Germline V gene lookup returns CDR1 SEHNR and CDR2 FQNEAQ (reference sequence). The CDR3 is CASSPGDRGNVLTF. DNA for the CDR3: TGTGCCAGCAGCCCGGGAGATCGTGGTAACGTCCTGACTTTC. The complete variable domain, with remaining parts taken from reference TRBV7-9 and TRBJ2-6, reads DTGVSQNPRHKITKRGQNVTFRCDPISEHNRLYWYRQTLGQGPEFLTYFQNEAQLEKSRLLSDRFSAERPKGSFSTLEIQRTEQGDSAMYLCASSPGDRGNVLTFGAGSRLTVL.

The CDR3 DNA reads TGTGCCAGCAGTGTAATCAATCAGCCCCAGCATTTT. Translated, it gives CASSVINQPQHF. The rearrangement links TRBV28 to TRBJ1-5; D remains ambiguous. The CDR3 sequence is 12 residues long. Germline CDR1 MDHEN, CDR2 SYDVKM. Trimming removed 5 bases at V and 3 bases at J, with 5 bases between.

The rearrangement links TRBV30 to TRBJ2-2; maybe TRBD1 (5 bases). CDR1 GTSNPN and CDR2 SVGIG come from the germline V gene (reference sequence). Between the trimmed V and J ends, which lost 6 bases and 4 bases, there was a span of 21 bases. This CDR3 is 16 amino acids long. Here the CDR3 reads CACLYSGISRTGELFF. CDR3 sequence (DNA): TGTGCCTGCTTGTACTCAGGGATTTCTCGCACCGGGGAGCTGTTTTTT.

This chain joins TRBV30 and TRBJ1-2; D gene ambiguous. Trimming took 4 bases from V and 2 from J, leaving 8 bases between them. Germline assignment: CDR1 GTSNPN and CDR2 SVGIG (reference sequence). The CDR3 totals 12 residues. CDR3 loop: CAWNPGNYGYTF. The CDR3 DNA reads TGTGCCTGGAACCCGGGGAACTATGGCTACACCTTC.

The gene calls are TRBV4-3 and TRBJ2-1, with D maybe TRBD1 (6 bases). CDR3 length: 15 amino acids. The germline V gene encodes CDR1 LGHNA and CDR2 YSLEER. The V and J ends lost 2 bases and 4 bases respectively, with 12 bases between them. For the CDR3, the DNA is TGCGCCAGCAGCCAACAGGACAGCCTGTACAATGAGCAGTTCTTC. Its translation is CASSQQDSLYNEQFF.

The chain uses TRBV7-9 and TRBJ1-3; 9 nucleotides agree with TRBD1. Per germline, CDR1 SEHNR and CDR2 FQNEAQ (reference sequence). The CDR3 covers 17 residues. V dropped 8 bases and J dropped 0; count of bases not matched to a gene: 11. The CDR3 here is CASVSDRGILSGNTIYF. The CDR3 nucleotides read TGTGCCAGCGTGTCGGACAGGGGCATCCTCTCTGGAAACACCATATATTTT.

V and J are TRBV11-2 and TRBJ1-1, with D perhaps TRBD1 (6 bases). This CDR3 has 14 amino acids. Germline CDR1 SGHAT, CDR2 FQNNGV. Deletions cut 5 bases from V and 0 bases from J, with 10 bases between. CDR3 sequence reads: CASSKQGMNTEAFF. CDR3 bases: TGTGCCAGCAGCAAACAGGGAATGAACACTGAAGCTTTCTTT. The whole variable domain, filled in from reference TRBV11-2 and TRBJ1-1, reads EAGVAQSPRYKIIEKRQSVAFWCNPISGHATLYWYQQILGQGPKLLIQFQNNGVVDDSQLPKDRFSAERLKGVDSTLKIQPAKLEDSAVYLCASSKQGMNTEAFFGQGTRLTVV.